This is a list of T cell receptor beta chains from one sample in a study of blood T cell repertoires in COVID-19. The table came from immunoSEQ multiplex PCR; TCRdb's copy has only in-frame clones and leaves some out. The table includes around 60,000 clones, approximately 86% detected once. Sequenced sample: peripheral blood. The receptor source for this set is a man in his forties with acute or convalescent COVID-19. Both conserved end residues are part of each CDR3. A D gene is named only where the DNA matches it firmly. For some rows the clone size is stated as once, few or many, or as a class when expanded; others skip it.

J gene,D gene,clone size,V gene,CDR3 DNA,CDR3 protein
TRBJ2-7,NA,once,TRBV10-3,TGTGCCATCAGGGAGTTCGGGGGCGAGCAGTACTTC,CAIREFGGEQYF
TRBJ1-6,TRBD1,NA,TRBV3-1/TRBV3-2,TGTGCCAGCAGCCTGACAGGGGCGCTCTATAATTCACCCCTCCACTTT,CASSLTGALYNSPLHF
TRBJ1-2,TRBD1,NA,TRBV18,TGTGCCAGCTCACTACAGACAGGGGGCGGCTACACCTTC,CASSLQTGGGYTF
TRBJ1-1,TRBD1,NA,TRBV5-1,TGCGCCAGCAGCTCCCATCCGGGACAGGGGCCCACTGAAGCTTTCTTT,CASSSHPGQGPTEAFF
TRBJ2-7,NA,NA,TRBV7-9,TGTGCCAGCAGCCCCGGTGGACAAGGTGGGCAGTACTTC,CASSPGGQGGQYF
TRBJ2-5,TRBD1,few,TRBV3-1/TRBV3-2,TGTGCCAGCAGCCAAGGGACAGGGAGGGAGACCCAGTACTTC,CASSQGTGRETQYF
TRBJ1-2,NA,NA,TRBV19,TGTGCCAGTAGGAGTGAAGGGGCCCTCTGGCGGCTCTATGGCTACACCTTC,CASRSEGALWRLYGYTF
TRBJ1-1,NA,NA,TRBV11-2,TGTGCCAGCAGCTTAAAACTGAAGGGGCAGGATGAAGCTTTCTTT,CASSLKLKGQDEAFF
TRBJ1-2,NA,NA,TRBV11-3,TGTGCCAGCAGCTTAGGAGCGGCCTATGGCTACACCTTC,CASSLGAAYGYTF
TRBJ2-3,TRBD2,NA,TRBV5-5,TGTGCCAGCAGCTTGGTGTCTAGCGGGGGGGCAGATACGCAGTATTTT,CASSLVSSGGADTQYF
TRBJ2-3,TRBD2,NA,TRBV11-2,TGTGCCAGCAGCTTAGCCACTAGCGGGGGTTCAGATACGCAGTATTTT,CASSLATSGGSDTQYF
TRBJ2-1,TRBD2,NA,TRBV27,TGTGCCAGCAGTAAACAACTAGCGGGGGGTTTCAATGAGCAGTTCTTC,CASSKQLAGGFNEQFF
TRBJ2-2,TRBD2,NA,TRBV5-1,TGCGCCAGCAGCTTGACTAGCGGAGACACCGGGGAGCTGTTTTTT,CASSLTSGDTGELFF
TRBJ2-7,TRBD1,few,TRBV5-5,TGTGCCAGCAGCGAGGGACAGGGGGTAACGTACGAGCAGTACTTC,CASSEGQGVTYEQYF
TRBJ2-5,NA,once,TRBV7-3,TGTGCCAGCAGCATCTCAGGGTGGGAGACCCAGTACTTC,CASSISGWETQYF
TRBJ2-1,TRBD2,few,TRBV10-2,TGCGCCAGCACCCCAACCAATCCTAGCGGGGGGCGAAACAATGAGCAGTTCTTC,CASTPTNPSGGRNNEQFF
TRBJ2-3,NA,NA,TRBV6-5,TGTGCCAGCAGCCGCACTAGCCCCACAGATACGCAGTATTTT,CASSRTSPTDTQYF
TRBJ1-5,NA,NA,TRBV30,TGTGCCTGGAGTGGGGGGGTTGGACAGCCCCAGCATTTT,CAWSGGVGQPQHF
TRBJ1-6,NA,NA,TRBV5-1,TGCGCCAGCAGCCAAGCCGGGACAAGGAATTCACCCCTCCACTTT,CASSQAGTRNSPLHF
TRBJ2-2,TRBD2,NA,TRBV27,TGTGCCAGCAGATCCGGGGGGGAGGTCGGGGAGCTGTTTTTT,CASRSGGEVGELFF
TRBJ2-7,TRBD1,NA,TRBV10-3,TGTGCCATCAGTGGACAGGGCTACGAGCAGTACTTC,CAISGQGYEQYF
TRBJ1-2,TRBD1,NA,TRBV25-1,TGTGCCAGCAGTTCTCCGGGACAGACTCACTATGGCTACACCTTC,CASSSPGQTHYGYTF
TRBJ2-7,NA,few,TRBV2,TGTGCCAGCAGTAGGGGGGGCAGGCGGACCTACGAGCAGTACTTC,CASSRGGRRTYEQYF
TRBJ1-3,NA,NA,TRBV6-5,TGTGCCAGCAGTCCCGGAAGGAGCTCTGGAAACACCATATATTTT,CASSPGRSSGNTIYF
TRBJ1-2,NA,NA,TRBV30,TGTGCCTGGGGCTATGAGCATGGCTACACCTTC,CAWGYEHGYTF